This passage covers 9 T cell receptor beta chains from one sample sequenced in a study of blood T cell repertoires in COVID-19. Sequencing was performed with immunoSEQ multiplex PCR; in TCRdb, only in-frame clones are kept and a portion is missing. This repertoire shows 200,000 to 250,000 clones, about 86% found once; its top ten account for around 9.3%. Input material: PBMCs or T cells enriched from blood (not recorded which). The receptors were gathered from a woman aged 45-60 years with acute COVID-19.

This chain uses TRBV5-1 with TRBJ2-2, with 7 positions matching TRBD2. Germline V lookup: CDR1 SGHRS, CDR2 YFSETQ. J gave up 5 bases and V 4 bases, and 8 bases lay outside the gene matches. This CDR3 has 15 amino acids. The CDR3 nucleotides are TGCGCCAGCAGCCCGGGACTAAGTGATACCGGGGAGCTGTTTTTT. Protein product: CASSPGLSDTGELFF.

The chain links TRBV28 to TRBJ2-4; D is perhaps TRBD2 (5 bases). V lost 4 bases and J lost 0, with 16 bases in between. This CDR3 has 17 amino acids. Germline lookup yields CDR1 MDHEN and CDR2 SYDVKM. DNA of the CDR3: TGTGCCAGCAGTTATCACGGACTGATGCTAGCCAAAAACATTCAGTACTTC. Amino acid sequence: CASSYHGLMLAKNIQYF. The full variable domain, rest sourced from reference TRBV28 and TRBJ2-4, is DVKVTQSSRYLVKRTGEKVFLECVQDMDHENMFWYRQDPGLGLRLIYFSYDVKMKEKGDIPEGYSVSREKKERFSLILESASTNQTSMYLCASSYHGLMLAKNIQYFGAGTRLSVL.

As to this clone: The sample contains more than one DNA sequence encoding this CDR3. Written as DNA, the CDR3 is TGTGCCAGCAGGTTACAGGGGTCTGGAAACACCATATATTTT. Translating it yields CASRLQGSGNTIYF. J is TRBJ1-3 and V is TRBV28; 7 bases are a match to TRBD1. Germline V gives CDR1 MDHEN, CDR2 SYDVKM. This CDR3 has 14 residues. Trimming at V came to 6 bases and at J to 1 base, leaving 3 bases not matched to a gene.

The chain joins TRBV6-5 to TRBJ2-3, with TRBD2 matching 9 bases. V lost 4 bases and J lost 4; bases outside the gene matches: 9. CDR1 and CDR2 (germline): MNHEY, SVGAGI. The CDR3 spans 16 residues. The CDR3 DNA follows: TGTGCCAGCAGTTCGCGGACTAGCGCTTATCCAGATACGCAGTATTTT. Translating it yields CASSSRTSAYPDTQYF.

The chain carries TRBV7-9 and TRBJ2-5, with 12 bases fitting TRBD2. With V trimmed by 3 bases and J by 5 bases, 4 bases remained unmatched. CDR1 and CDR2 (germline): SEHNR, FQNEAQ (reference sequence). The CDR3 is 15 amino acids. The CDR3 is CASSFLAGGPETQYF. CDR3 DNA sequence: TGTGCCAGCAGCTTCCTAGCGGGGGGGCCCGAGACCCAGTACTTC.

The J gene is TRBJ1-3, the V gene TRBV12-3 or TRBV12-4, with 7 bases lining up with TRBD1. The CDR3 runs to 13 residues. V was pared by 7 bases and J by 9 bases, with 9 bases of the junction left unmatched. The CDR3 coding sequence is TGTGCCAGCAACCAGGGGGGACTGCGCACCATATATTTT. It translates to CASNQGGLRTIYF.

V is TRBV24-1 and J is TRBJ2-2; 7 bases are a match to TRBD1. Germline trimming cut 7 bases from V and 5 bases from J; bases unmatched to any gene: 9. The CDR3 sequence is 15 residues long. Germline V gene data show CDR1 as KGHDR and CDR2 as SFDVKD. CDR3 region: CATSVTGAGTGELFF. The CDR3 DNA reads TGTGCCACCAGCGTCACAGGGGCGGGTACCGGGGAGCTGTTTTTT.

The V gene is TRBV19, the J gene TRBJ1-2; the match to TRBD1 covers 7 bases. Germline CDR1 LNHDA, CDR2 SQIVND (reference sequence). This CDR3 is built from 14 residues. Losses at the gene ends were 6 bases for V and 3 bases for J; bases not matched to a gene: 7. Written as DNA, the CDR3 is TGTGCCAGTAGCGACAGGGCCGGGGACTATGGCTACACCTTC. It is translated as CASSDRAGDYGYTF.

The chain couples TRBV6-2 or TRBV6-3 to TRBJ2-3; possible D gene TRBD2, 5 bases. Germline CDR1 and CDR2: MNHEY and SVGEGT. The germline V and J ends were trimmed by 5 bases and 2 bases, with 14 bases remaining between them. The CDR3 has 15 amino acids. The CDR3 DNA sequence: TGTGCCAGCAGTGACCTTCGAGCGGTCACAGATACGCAGTATTTT. Translating gives CASSDLRAVTDTQYF.